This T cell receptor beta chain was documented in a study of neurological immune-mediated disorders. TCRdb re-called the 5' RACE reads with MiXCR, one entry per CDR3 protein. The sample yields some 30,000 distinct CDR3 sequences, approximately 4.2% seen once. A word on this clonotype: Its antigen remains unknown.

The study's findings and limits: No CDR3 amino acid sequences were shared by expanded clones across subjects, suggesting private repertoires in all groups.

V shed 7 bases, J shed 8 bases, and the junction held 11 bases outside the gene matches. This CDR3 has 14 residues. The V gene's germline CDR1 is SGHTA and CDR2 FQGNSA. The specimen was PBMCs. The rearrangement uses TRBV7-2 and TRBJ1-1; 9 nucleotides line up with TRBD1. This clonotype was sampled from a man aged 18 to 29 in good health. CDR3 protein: CASKVGQGVGEAFF. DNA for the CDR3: TGTGCCAGCAAGGTGGGACAGGGTGTGGGGGAAGCTTTCTTT.